This is a list of T cell receptor beta chains from one sample in a study of shared clonotypes between healthy human individuals. Assay used: immunoSEQ multiplex PCR; TCRdb lists only in-frame clones, some missing. The table lists 2,100,000 or so clones, approximately 94% of them singletons, with less than 0.15% in the top ten. Sequences were obtained from naive CD4+ T cells sorted from blood. These receptors came from a man aged 18-30 years in good health. The CDR3 runs from the conserved cysteine through the conserved F or W. The order of the fields is J gene, D gene, clone size, V gene, CDR3 protein, CDR3 DNA. D genes are given only for firm matches. Clone sizes are given selectively: once, few, many, or a class where the clone is expanded.

J: TRBJ2-3; D: .; size: .; V: TRBV5-6; CDR3: CASSLELKGQDTQYF; DNA: TGTGCCAGCAGCTTGGAGCTCAAGGGTCAAGATACGCAGTATTTT
J: TRBJ1-5; D: TRBD1; size: .; V: TRBV7-2; CDR3: CASSPGQGAFGNQPQHF; DNA: TGTGCCAGCAGCCCGGGACAGGGGGCGTTTGGCAATCAGCCCCAGCATTTT
J: TRBJ2-7; D: .; size: once; V: TRBV25-1; CDR3: CASSDPGRAAGRYF; DNA: TGTGCCAGCAGTGATCCGGGACGTGCGGCTGGTCGGTACTTC
J: TRBJ1-2; D: TRBD1; size: .; V: TRBV20-1; CDR3: CSARDSYGYTF; DNA: TGCAGTGCGAGGGACAGCTATGGCTACACCTTC
J: TRBJ1-4; D: .; size: .; V: TRBV2; CDR3: CASRYTATNEKLFF; DNA: TGTGCCAGCAGATACACTGCAACTAATGAAAAACTGTTTTTT
J: TRBJ2-7; D: TRBD1; size: .; V: TRBV30; CDR3: CAWTGTGVREQYF; DNA: TGTGCCTGGACCGGGACAGGGGTACGCGAGCAGTACTTC
J: TRBJ2-5; D: TRBD2; size: .; V: TRBV11-2; CDR3: CASSSTRGGTQYF; DNA: TGTGCCAGCAGCTCGACCCGGGGGGGGACCCAGTACTTC
J: TRBJ1-4; D: .; size: .; V: TRBV5-1; CDR3: CASSLGSDQEKLFF; DNA: TGCGCCAGCAGCCTTGGGTCCGACCAGGAAAAACTGTTTTTT
J: TRBJ2-5; D: .; size: .; V: TRBV2; CDR3: CASSEGTSQETQYF; DNA: TGTGCCAGCAGTGAAGGGACTTCTCAAGAGACCCAGTACTTC
J: TRBJ2-5; D: .; size: .; V: TRBV6-5; CDR3: CASRNVGAGTQYF; DNA: TGTGCCAGCAGAAACGTGGGTGCGGGGACCCAGTACTTC
J: TRBJ2-6; D: .; size: .; V: TRBV19; CDR3: CPGQRPIDVLTF; DNA: TGCCCCGGGCAGCGTCCAATCGACGTCCTGACTTTC